This T cell receptor (beta chain) was recorded in a study of blood T cell repertoires in COVID-19 (dated by TCRdb to the early 2020s). The study in broad terms: Samples covering the acute and convalescent phases of COVID-19 were provided by collaborators in the United States, Italy and Spain. The prospective study material was composed of cDNA or gDNA derived from T cells, B-cell-depleted T cells, or PBMCs. Subjects who had been exposed to COVID-19, were actively infected with it, or had recovered from it provided the deeply sampled blood TCRbeta repertoires that made up the dataset. The repertoires were made available in a free public database intended to serve as a resource for research on the immune response to SARS-CoV-2. Samples came from the ongoing ImmuneRACE study (first 160 participants) plus 1,254 subjects from 6 global collaborators. The sample metadata nearly always contained a de-identified subject ID, COVID-19 status, age in years and sex. HLA class I and class II types, where available, came from metadata supplied by the sample provider rather than from assay-based typing. Results and caveats for the whole study, not just this receptor: Clinical and demographic metadata were provided uncurated, with the amount varying by source and participant.

V lost 2 bases and J lost 1 base; the stretch between them is 9 bases long. CDR1 and CDR2 were assigned from the germline V gene (reference sequence) as SEHNR and FQNEAQ. From the cysteine up to the phenylalanine, the CDR3 has a length of 15 residues. Of the read, only the CDR3 DNA is kept; its 45 bases are in frame from base 1. This clone was counted only a few times. Which antigen it targets is not known. Base quality data are lacking; no much larger clone is found one base away. TCRbeta CDR3 regions were amplified from genomic DNA by means of the immunoSEQ Assay, a bias-controlled multiplex PCR. The published analysis was carried out like this. Nucleated cell counts per sample were estimated from amplification of reference gene primers within the assay. Sequence reads were collapsed and filtered to measure the absolute abundance of every unique TCRbeta CDR3 rearrangement. For each sample, productive Simpson clonality was calculated as the square root of Simpson's diversity index across productive rearrangements. TCRdb provides this immuneACCESS table in a form limited to in-frame rearrangements. Some clones are lacking; in checked studies, under half of them reflect an unresolved V gene, and why the rest are absent is not known. V and J calls and clone size are as listed in that table; D and trimming were resolved from the DNA. This sample has roughly 190,000 clones in its table, and 85% to 95% of those were observed once. The ten largest clonotypes hold 0.7% to 0.8% of the sample.

In Seattle, one collaborating source enrolled patients while the infection was active and tracked those patients longitudinally over the course of disease. Collaborating institutions collected whole blood in K2EDTA tubes following their own protocols. For TCRbeta analysis, collaborator samples were shipped as frozen whole blood, as isolated PBMCs, or as DNA extracted from either sample type. The chain is made from TRBV7-9 and TRBJ1-3; TRBD1 is a weak D gene call, 5 bases matching. This clonotype was sampled from a young man with COVID-19, enrolled during active disease. Material: peripheral blood. CDR3 sequence: CASSLTQGSGNTIYF. The sequenced DNA is TGTGCCAGCAGCTTAACTCAGGGTTCTGGAAACACCATATATTTT.